One sample yielded the 21 T cell receptor beta chains listed below, sequenced in a study of Graves' ophthalmopathy and Graves' hyperthyroidism. Amplified TCR beta CDR3 regions were obtained using RNA transcripts as template. First-round RT-PCR used HTBI primers; second-round multiplex PCR followed. TCRdb recomputed calls from the multiplex PCR reads with MiXCR, one row per CDR3 protein. The sample consists of about 740,000 distinct CDR3 sequences, approximately 40% of them appearing once. Sample: peripheral blood. The receptors derive from an adult man with Graves' ophthalmopathy.

This clonotype was detected many times. V usage is TRBV19 and J usage is TRBJ1-6; no reliable D call. With 4 bases removed from V and 5 bases from J, the gap between germline ends came to 6 bases. The CDR3 spans 13 residues. CDR1 is LNHDA and CDR2 is SQIVND in the germline V gene (reference sequence). The CDR3 nucleotides are TGTGCCAGTAGTAGTAAGGATAATTCACCCCTCCACTTT. This sequence encodes CASSSKDNSPLHF.

V usage is TRBV24-1 and J usage is TRBJ1-5; D uncertain. The germline V gene has CDR1 KGHDR and CDR2 SFDVKD. V lost 6 bases, J lost 7 bases, and 12 bases lay in between. This CDR3 spans 13 amino acids. CDR3 protein: CATSSFMGQPQHF. The CDR3 region has the DNA TGTGCCACCAGTAGTTTCATGGGACAGCCCCAGCATTTT.

This chain joins TRBV15 and TRBJ2-3; D perhaps matches TRBD1 (5 bases). The ends were cut back, 1 base at V and 4 bases at J, with 12 bases in the middle. The CDR3 totals 15 residues. From germline, CDR1 is LNHNV and CDR2 YYDKDF (reference sequence). The CDR3 nucleotides are TGTGCCACCAGCAGAGGGTCCCAGGGCGCAGATACGCAGTATTTT. Encoded protein: CATSRGSQGADTQYF.

Concerning this clonotype itself: One junction end does not reproduce the germline sequence, and a read error may be involved. This chain links TRBV25-1 with TRBJ2-2; 11 bases agree with TRBD2. CDR1 and CDR2 from the germline V gene are MGHDK and SYGVNS. CDR3 length: 16 amino acids. The chain's CDR3 is CASSYLAGGPPGELFF. CDR3 nucleotide sequence: TGCGCCAGCAGTTACTTAGCGGGGGGGCCTCCCGGGGAGCTGTTTTTT.

V is TRBV20-1 and J is TRBJ1-2, with 7 bases lining up with TRBD1. The ends lost 2 bases at V and 7 bases at J; junction bases unmatched: 10. The CDR3 is 14 residues long. Germline V CDR1 and CDR2: DFQATT, SNEGSKA (reference sequence). The CDR3 nucleotides read TGCAGTGCTAGAATCAGGGGGGGGATGGGTGGCTACACCTTC. It is translated as CSARIRGGMGGYTF.

The CDR3 here is CASSESDVGETQYF. The DNA of the CDR3 is TGTGCCAGCAGTGAATCTGACGTAGGCGAGACCCAGTACTTC. The rearrangement links TRBV25-1 to TRBJ2-5; D remains ambiguous. The CDR3 runs 14 residues. V lost 1 base and J lost 5, with 11 bases in between. The V gene's germline CDR1 is MGHDK and CDR2 SYGVNS.

V usage is TRBV20-1 and J usage is TRBJ1-4, with TRBD1 as a possible D gene (5 bases). The V end was cut by 0 bases, the J end by 8 bases, with 10 bases between. The germline V gene has CDR1 DFQATT and CDR2 SNEGSKA (reference sequence). The CDR3 loop spans 13 amino acids. CDR3 nucleotide sequence: TGCAGTGCTAGAGATGGCGGGACGGAAAAACTGTTTTTT. Its translation: CSARDGGTEKLFF.

The rearrangement joins TRBV12-3 or TRBV12-4 to TRBJ2-5, with a weak D call TRBD2 (6 bases). Between the trimmed V and J ends, which lost 1 base and 5 bases, there was a span of 14 bases. The CDR3 runs to 15 residues. The CDR3 here is CASSLVPTRGETQYF. CDR3 DNA: TGTGCCAGCAGTTTAGTGCCTACACGGGGGGAGACCCAGTACTTC.

In this sample, this clonotype turned up many times. The chain recombines TRBV13 with TRBJ1-2, with no clear D. CDR1 and CDR2 (germline): PRHDT, FYEKMQ (reference sequence). The CDR3 has 14 amino acids. V was clipped by 5 bases and J by 3 bases, with 13 bases between them. CDR3 sequence: CASSGQDRDYGYTF. The CDR3 nucleotides read TGTGCCAGCAGCGGCCAGGACCGGGACTATGGCTACACCTTC.

This clonotype was seen only a few times. The chain combines TRBV14 with TRBJ1-6, with D hard to call. There are 16 residues in the CDR3. Germline V gene data show CDR1 as SGHDN and CDR2 as FVKESK. V was cut by 0 bases and J by 10 bases, with 16 bases left in between. The CDR3 region is CASSQDFPLAQSPLHF. In DNA form, the CDR3 reads TGTGCCAGCAGCCAAGATTTCCCGCTGGCACAATCACCCCTCCACTTT.

This clonotype was recorded many times. The genes are TRBV25-1 and TRBJ1-1; 7 bases line up with TRBD1. J gave up 4 bases and V 7 bases, and 9 bases lay outside the gene matches. The CDR3 spans 14 residues. The germline V gene has CDR1 MGHDK and CDR2 SYGVNS. Here the CDR3 reads CASTQTGSSTEAFF. The CDR3 DNA is TGTGCCAGCACCCAGACAGGGTCGAGCACTGAAGCTTTCTTT. Full variable domain (remainder filled in from reference TRBV25-1 and TRBJ1-1): EADIYQTPRYLVIGTGKKITLECSQTMGHDKMYWYQQDPGMELHLIHYSYGVNSTEKGDLSSESTVSRIRTEHFPLTLESARPSHTSQYLCASTQTGSSTEAFFGQGTRLTVV.

This clonotype was observed a handful of times. The chain uses TRBV6-5 and TRBJ1-2; 10 nucleotides line up with TRBD1. This CDR3 is 14 amino acids long. CDR1 and CDR2 from the germline V gene are MNHEY and SVGAGI. V was clipped by 6 bases and J by 6 bases; unmatched bases: 7. The CDR3 coding sequence is TGTGCCAGCAGCCCGACAGGGGGCGACCATGGCTACACCTTC. Its translation: CASSPTGGDHGYTF.

This clonotype was counted between two and nine times. The rearrangement links TRBV10-3 to TRBJ1-2, with a weak D call TRBD1 (6 bases). CDR3 length: 15 residues. The germline gives CDR1 ENHRY, CDR2 SYGVKD. The V and J ends lost 9 bases and 2 bases respectively, with 19 bases between them. CDR3 nucleotides: TGTGCCATTACCGGGAGCGCAGGGGCAAACTATGGCTACACCTTC. Encoded protein: CAITGSAGANYGYTF.

With respect to this clonotype: Being one base from a much bigger clone, this may be a read error. CDR3 DNA sequence: TGTGCCAGCAGCTTAAGAGCGGGGGTACAAGAGGCCCAGTACTTC. It is translated as CASSLRAGVQEAQYF. The chain is built from TRBV7-9 and TRBJ2-5; TRBD2 aligns across 8 bases. CDR1 and CDR2 from the germline V gene are SEHNR and FQNEAQ (reference sequence). The CDR3 extends over 15 amino acids.

Comment on this clonotype: Possible read error: a much larger clone is one base away. The chain uses TRBV9 and TRBJ1-1; TRBD1 is a possible D gene (6 bases). This CDR3 is 15 amino acids long. With 3 bases removed from V and 1 base from J, the gap between germline ends came to 13 bases. The germline V gene has CDR1 SGDLS and CDR2 YYNGEE. Here the CDR3 DNA reads TGTGCCAGCAGCGATAGCTACAGGGCGAACACTGAAGCTTTCTTT. This sequence encodes CASSDSYRANTEAFF.

This clonotype was detected only once. Compared with germline, one end of the junction differs, possibly owing to a read error. The V gene is TRBV24-1, the J gene TRBJ1-5; D is unclear. Germline CDR1 and CDR2: KGHDR and SFDVKD. The CDR3 extends over 21 amino acids. The CDR3: CASSLAGPHTSTHYSNQPQHF. DNA of the CDR3: TGTGCCAGCAGTTTAGCAGGTCCCCACACATCCACACACTATAGCAATCAGCCCCAGCATTTT.

This clonotype showed up just a few times. The chain carries TRBV12-3 or TRBV12-4 and TRBJ1-5; the D gene is possibly TRBD1 (5 bases). V lost 4 bases and J 3 bases, leaving 16 bases between the germline ends. The CDR3 has 16 residues. CDR3 loop: CASSSRAGRNNQPQHF. The CDR3, as DNA: TGTGCCAGCAGTTCCCGGGCAGGGAGGAACAATCAGCCCCAGCATTTT.

Remarks on this clonotype: An end of the junction does not agree with germline; a read error may underlie this. The gene calls are TRBV29-1 and TRBJ2-7; 9 bases match TRBD1. The length of the CDR3 is 14 residues. Germline lookup yields CDR1 SQVTM and CDR2 ANQGSEA. Here the CDR3 DNA reads TGCAGCGTTGTACAGGGGGCAGTAACCGGGGAGCTGTACTTC. Protein: CSVVQGAVTGELYF.

The sample holds many counts of this clonotype. The chain uses TRBV7-2 and TRBJ2-7; a weak D match, TRBD1 (5 bases). Germline CDR1 SGHTA, CDR2 FQGNSA. Trimming cost V 3 bases and J 3 bases, with 9 bases left between them. The CDR3 length is 13 residues. CDR3 in amino acids: CASSLTAFYEQYF. The CDR3 region has the DNA TGTGCCAGCAGCTTGACAGCCTTCTACGAGCAGTACTTC.

V gene TRBV10-3 combines with J gene TRBJ1-2, with TRBD1 matching over 7 bases. Germline-derived CDR1 and CDR2 are ENHRY and SYGVKD. The CDR3 consists of 14 residues. J gave up 2 bases and V 10 bases, and 10 bases lay outside the gene matches. The CDR3 DNA follows: TGTGCCAGCGACCGGGGACAGCGAAACTATGGCTACACCTTC. It specifies CASDRGQRNYGYTF.

This clonotype showed up many times. The chain is built from TRBV7-9 and TRBJ1-2, with 7 bases matching TRBD1. V was clipped by 5 bases and J by 2 bases; unmatched bases: 5. CDR1 and CDR2 (germline): SEHNR, FQNEAQ (reference sequence). The CDR3 loop spans 14 amino acids. The CDR3 here is CASSGGTENYGYTF. In DNA, the CDR3 is TGTGCCAGCAGCGGAGGGACAGAGAACTATGGCTACACCTTC.